One and the same sample provided the 26 T cell receptor beta chains below, sequenced in a study of CD8 T cells in ankylosing spondylitis. Antigens of these TCRs are unknown. Study-wide results and caveats: Several highly homologous variants made up a TCR beta motif, and this motif appeared characteristic of ankylosing spondylitis blood.

TCRdb used MiXCR to reprocess the 5' RACE reads, holding one entry per CDR3 protein. Here the sample spans some 840,000 distinct CDR3 sequences, approximately 12% being singletons. Sequencing used blood, either unsorted or a sorted T cell fraction (not recorded which). These receptors all come from a male donor with ankylosing spondylitis.

This CDR3 is CASCTRERYNEQFF. CDR3 DNA: TGTGCCAGCTGTACACGGGAGCGTTACAATGAGCAGTTCTTC. This rearrangement joins TRBV2 to TRBJ2-1; tentative D call: TRBD2 (6 bases). The CDR3 loop spans 14 amino acids. Trimming pared 8 bases from V and 4 bases from J, leaving 15 bases between. The germline CDR1 and CDR2 sequences are SNHLY and FYNNEI. Based on the CDR3 plus reference TRBV2 and TRBJ2-1, the full variable domain is EPEVTQTPSHQVTQMGQEVILRCVPISNHLYFYWYRQILGQKVEFLVSFYNNEISEKSEIFDDQFSVERPDGSNFTLKIRSTKLEDSAMYFCASCTRERYNEQFFGPGTRLTVL.

This clonotype was observed many times. The chain joins TRBV29-1 to TRBJ2-3, with D possibly called TRBD1 or TRBD2 (5 bases each). V lost 0 bases and J 1 base, leaving 8 bases between the germline ends. Germline values: CDR1 SQVTM, CDR2 ANQGSEA. CDR3 length: 14 amino acids. For the CDR3, the DNA is TGCAGCGTTGAAGATCGAGGGGGCACAGATACGCAGTATTTT. Translating gives CSVEDRGGTDTQYF.

This clonotype turned up a few times. The genes are TRBV10-3 and TRBJ2-2; 7 bases align to TRBD1. The germline V gene has CDR1 ENHRY and CDR2 SYGVKD. J gave up 3 bases and V 5 bases, and 6 bases lay outside the gene matches. The CDR3 contains 15 residues. CDR3 loop: CAISRQGWDTGELFF. In DNA, the CDR3 is TGTGCCATCAGTAGACAGGGATGGGACACCGGGGAGCTGTTTTTT.

V usage is TRBV6-5 and J usage is TRBJ2-7; TRBD1 aligns across 8 bases. The CDR3 sequence is 15 residues long. Trimming removed 2 bases from V and 6 bases from J; junction bases left unmatched: 9. Germline values: CDR1 MNHEY, CDR2 SVGAGI. As DNA, the CDR3 is TGTGCCAGCAGTTACCCAACGGACAGGGCGGGCGAGCAGTACTTC. The encoded protein is CASSYPTDRAGEQYF.

This clonotype showed up many times. One junction end disagrees with the germline gene, perhaps due to a read error. This chain uses TRBV7-2 with TRBJ1-5; D call uncertain. Germline V lookup: CDR1 SGHTA, CDR2 FQGNSA. This CDR3 has 12 amino acids. CDR3 in DNA: TGTGCCAGCAGCTTAGCGGACCGGAGGAAGTATTTT. Protein sequence: CASSLADRRKYF.

The rearrangement uses TRBV20-1 and TRBJ2-7; the D gene is possibly TRBD1 (6 bases). V shed 3 bases and J shed 3 bases, with 15 bases lying between them. Germline V gene sequence: CDR1 DFQATT, CDR2 SNEGSKA (reference sequence). CDR3 size: 14 residues. Written as DNA, the CDR3 is TGCAGTGCTAGCTCCGGGACACTTAACTACGAGCAGTACTTC. Encoded protein: CSASSGTLNYEQYF.

This clonotype occurred many times. The genes are TRBV4-1 and TRBJ2-1, with 8 bases aligning to TRBD2. The germline V gene has CDR1 MGHRA and CDR2 YSYEKL. After removal of 6 bases from V and 4 bases from J, the junction contained 11 bases not matched to a gene. The CDR3 covers 16 residues. CDR3 region: CASRGVGTRSYNEQFF. The CDR3 region has the DNA TGCGCCAGCAGGGGGGTCGGGACTAGGTCGTACAATGAGCAGTTCTTC.

The chain joins TRBV5-4 to TRBJ2-7; D assignment may be TRBD1 or TRBD2 (6 bases each). Trimming took 0 bases from V and 1 from J, leaving 14 bases between them. Germline V gene sequence: CDR1 SGHNT, CDR2 YYREEE (reference sequence). CDR3 length: 16 residues. As DNA, the CDR3 is TGTGCCAGCAGCTTGGTAGGGGGGTACAGTTCCTACGAGCAGTACTTC. Protein sequence: CASSLVGGYSSYEQYF.

This clonotype was seen a few times. DNA for the CDR3: TGTGCCAGCAGCGTAGGCAGGGGGGACTACGAGCAGTACTTC. Its protein product is CASSVGRGDYEQYF. The rearrangement joins TRBV9 to TRBJ2-7, with D maybe TRBD1 (7 bases). The CDR3 loop spans 14 amino acids. Trimming stripped 0 bases from V and 3 bases from J, with 10 bases between. CDR1 and CDR2 from the germline V gene are SGDLS and YYNGEE.

This clonotype was observed many times. The rearrangement uses TRBV7-2 and TRBJ2-3; D is ambiguous. Trimming took 0 bases from V and 3 from J, leaving 7 bases between them. Germline V gives CDR1 SGHTA, CDR2 FQGNSA. The CDR3 sequence is 14 residues long. The CDR3: CASSLAGPTDTQYF. The CDR3 DNA reads as TGTGCCAGCAGCTTAGCGGGCCCTACAGATACGCAGTATTTT.

This chain links TRBV20-1 with TRBJ2-7, with D unclear. With 1 base removed from V and 9 bases from J, the gap between germline ends came to 10 bases. The germline CDR1 and CDR2 sequences are DFQATT and SNEGSKA (reference sequence). The CDR3 spans 11 residues. Here the CDR3 DNA reads TGCAGTGCTAGAGGGGTAGTCCGGCAGTACTTC. This codes for CSARGVVRQYF.

The genes are TRBV10-1 and TRBJ2-4, with unresolved D. Germline CDR1 is WNHNN and CDR2 is SYGVQD (reference sequence). V was pared by 6 bases and J by 9 bases, with 12 bases between. The CDR3 is 12 residues long. The CDR3 is CASSARGGIQYF. In DNA form, the CDR3 reads TGCGCCAGCAGCGCTAGAGGTGGCATTCAGTACTTC.

This clonotype was picked up a small number of times. The chain couples TRBV6-1 to TRBJ2-1, with TRBD1 identical over 9 bases. Germline V gene data show CDR1 as MNHNS and CDR2 as SASEGT. The CDR3 contains 14 residues. V shed 6 bases and J 5 bases; nucleotides not matched to a gene: 5. The chain's CDR3 is CASSRDRADNEQFF. For the CDR3, the DNA is TGTGCCAGCAGCCGGGACAGGGCGGACAATGAGCAGTTCTTC.

The chain carries TRBV7-9 and TRBJ1-4, with D possibly matching TRBD1 (5 bases). CDR3 length: 13 amino acids. Germline CDR1 reads SEHNR; CDR2 reads FQNEAQ (reference sequence). Deletions cut 5 bases from V and 8 bases from J, with 12 bases between. Written as DNA, the CDR3 is TGTGCCAGCAGCACGACAAACAGGGAAAAACTGTTTTTT. This codes for CASSTTNREKLFF.

Only a few counts were recorded for this clonotype. This rearrangement joins TRBV9 to TRBJ2-2, with TRBD1 matching over 7 bases. Germline CDR1 is SGDLS and CDR2 is YYNGEE. The CDR3 totals 14 residues. The trim removed 2 bases at V and 4 bases at J, leaving 2 bases unmatched. In DNA form, the CDR3 reads TGTGCCAGCAGCGTGACAGGGCGCACCGGGGAGCTGTTTTTT. It codes for CASSVTGRTGELFF.

V is TRBV6-5 and J is TRBJ1-1; D possibly corresponds to TRBD1 (6 bases). With 2 bases removed from V and 8 bases from J, the gap between germline ends came to 18 bases. The CDR3 runs 15 residues. Germline-derived CDR1 and CDR2 are MNHEY and SVGAGI. The CDR3 region is CASSYAQGSATEAFF. The CDR3 DNA reads TGTGCCAGCAGTTACGCCCAGGGGAGCGCGACGGAAGCTTTCTTT.

This chain connects TRBV11-1 to TRBJ1-2; D not resolved. The germline V gene encodes CDR1 SGHAT and CDR2 FQDESV (reference sequence). V was shortened by 2 bases and J by 0 bases, with 19 bases between the two germline ends. The CDR3 is made up of 18 amino acids. The CDR3 DNA reads TGTGCCAGCAGCTTAATAGGGTCGGGCCGAGGAGCTAACTATGGCTACACCTTC. Amino acids: CASSLIGSGRGANYGYTF.

The rearrangement links TRBV28 to TRBJ1-6; 7 nucleotides match TRBD1. The germline gives CDR1 MDHEN, CDR2 SYDVKM. Trimming removed 6 bases from V and 10 bases from J; junction bases left unmatched: 6. The CDR3 has 13 residues. The CDR3 DNA reads TGTGCCAGCAGGACAGGGACGGTCTCACCCCTCCACTTT. This codes for CASRTGTVSPLHF.

This clonotype was counted between two and nine times. This sequence joins TRBV27 and TRBJ1-6, with 9 bases matching TRBD1. Germline V gene sequence: CDR1 MNHEY, CDR2 SMNVEV (reference sequence). V lost 3 bases to trimming and J lost 14 bases; unmatched junction nucleotides: 5. The CDR3 totals 13 residues. The CDR3: CASSLTGGRSLHF. The CDR3 nucleotides are TGTGCCAGCAGTTTGACAGGGGGAAGATCCCTCCACTTT.

This clonotype was counted many times. The chain combines TRBV20-1 with TRBJ1-1; D remains unclear. The CDR3 has 16 amino acids. Trimming pared 0 bases from V and 0 bases from J, leaving 14 bases between. Germline assignment: CDR1 DFQATT and CDR2 SNEGSKA (reference sequence). The CDR3 DNA is TGCAGTGCTAGAGATCCAGGACCGCGCCTGAACACTGAAGCTTTCTTT. It translates to CSARDPGPRLNTEAFF.

This clonotype was seen repeatedly, ten times or more. Here the CDR3 DNA reads TGTGCCAGCAGCCAAGAGATATCGACAGGGGGCTCAAATCAGCCCCAGCATTTT. It is translated as CASSQEISTGGSNQPQHF. The genes are TRBV4-2 and TRBJ1-5; TRBD1 agrees at 10 bases. This CDR3 region has 18 residues. CDR1 is LGHNA and CDR2 is YNFKEQ in the germline V gene. The V and J ends lost 0 bases and 4 bases, in that order; junction bases with no gene match: 9.

The rearrangement uses TRBV6-1 and TRBJ2-1; tentative D call: TRBD2 (6 bases). The CDR3 consists of 15 residues. Germline V gene data show CDR1 as MNHNS and CDR2 as SASEGT. The V and J ends lost 7 bases and 3 bases respectively, with 16 bases between them. The CDR3 protein is CASKPAGTYYNEQFF. CDR3 in DNA: TGTGCCAGCAAACCCGCTGGGACTTACTACAATGAGCAGTTCTTC.

This sequence joins TRBV7-9 and TRBJ2-7; D gene uncertain. Germline assignment: CDR1 SEHNR and CDR2 FQNEAQ (reference sequence). The CDR3 covers 16 residues. Trimming stripped 5 bases from V and 0 bases from J, with 17 bases between. For the CDR3, the DNA is TGTGCCAGCAGCCCTGGGCGGCAGAAAAGCTCCTACGAGCAGTACTTC. Its translation: CASSPGRQKSSYEQYF. Complete variable domain (other parts from reference TRBV7-9 and TRBJ2-7): DTGVSQNPRHKITKRGQNVTFRCDPISEHNRLYWYRQTLGQGPEFLTYFQNEAQLEKSRLLSDRFSAERPKGSFSTLEIQRTEQGDSAMYLCASSPGRQKSSYEQYFGPGTRLTVT.

The DNA for the CDR3 is TGTGCCAGCAGCCAAGAGGGGCAGGGGGCGCGGGAAGAGACCCAGTACTTC. Its protein product is CASSQEGQGAREETQYF. The genes are TRBV4-2 and TRBJ2-5, with 8 bases that match TRBD1. This CDR3 is 17 amino acids long. Germline CDR1 and CDR2: LGHNA and YNFKEQ. Unmatched junction bases numbered 9, after V lost 0 bases and J lost 3 bases.

Ten or more counts support this clonotype. The chain combines TRBV6-2 or TRBV6-3 with TRBJ2-1; the D gene is possibly TRBD2 (6 bases). CDR1 is MNHEY and CDR2 is SVGEGT in the germline V gene. V lost 2 bases and J 2 bases, leaving 13 bases between the germline ends. The CDR3 spans 16 residues. The CDR3 sequence is CASSYQGLKTYNEQFF. The CDR3 DNA is TGTGCCAGCAGTTACCAGGGACTCAAGACCTACAATGAGCAGTTCTTC.

This clonotype has a count of ten or more. The J gene is TRBJ2-7, the V gene TRBV5-6; D call uncertain. The CDR3 consists of 14 residues. From germline, CDR1 is SGHDT and CDR2 YYEEEE. V dropped 5 bases and J dropped 1 base, with 13 bases sitting between them. The CDR3 is CASRQSPESYEQYF. The CDR3 DNA reads TGTGCCAGCAGACAATCGCCAGAGTCCTACGAGCAGTACTTC.